This TCR beta chain comes out of a study of cytomegalovirus exposure and HLA in healthy donors. Points from the study as a whole: While the bulk of TCR sequences proved rare, some public TCRs turned up in many donors.

Sequencing used immunoSEQ multiplex PCR; TCRdb keeps in-frame clones, though not all of them. The table lists 130,000 or so clones, 80% to 90% of them singletons. V lost 8 bases to trimming and J lost 10 bases, with 15 bases between them. CDR3 size: 13 residues. Germline CDR1 is LNHDA and CDR2 is SQIVND (reference sequence). Worth noting for this clone: The antigen is not known.

The sequence was collected from a woman younger than 35 in good health and CMV-seropositive. The sequencing sample was made of PBMCs. The chain joins TRBV19 to TRBJ1-6, with D perhaps TRBD1 (6 bases). The CDR3 nucleotides read TGTGCCAGTTCAGACAGGTGGGACTCACCCCTCCACTTT. As protein: CASSDRWDSPLHF. Combining the CDR3 with reference TRBV19 and TRBJ1-6 gives the whole variable domain DGGITQSPKYLFRKEGQNVTLSCEQNLNHDAMYWYRQDPGQGLRLIYYSQIVNDFQKGDIAEGYSVSREKKESFPLTVTSAQKNPTAFYLCASSDRWDSPLHFGNGTRLTVT.